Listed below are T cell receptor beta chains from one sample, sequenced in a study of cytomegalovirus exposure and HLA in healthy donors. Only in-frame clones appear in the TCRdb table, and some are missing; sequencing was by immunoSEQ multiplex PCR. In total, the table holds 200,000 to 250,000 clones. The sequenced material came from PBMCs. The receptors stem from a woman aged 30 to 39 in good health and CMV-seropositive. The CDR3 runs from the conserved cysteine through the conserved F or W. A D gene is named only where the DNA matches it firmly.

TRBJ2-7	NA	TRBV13	TGTGCCAGCAGCTTAAGCGTCCGGGAGCAGTACTTC	CASSLSVREQYF
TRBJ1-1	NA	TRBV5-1	TGCGCCAGCACCCCATGGGGAGGGGACACTGAAGCTTTCTTT	CASTPWGGDTEAFF
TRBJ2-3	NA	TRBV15	TGTGCCACCAGCAGCCACAGGCTCTTTAGCACAGATACGCAGTATTTT	CATSSHRLFSTDTQYF
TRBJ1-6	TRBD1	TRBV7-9	TGTGCCAGCATGGTGGGACAGGGATATTCACCCCTCCACTTT	CASMVGQGYSPLHF
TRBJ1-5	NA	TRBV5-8	TGTGCCAGCAGCCTACTAGGGCGGAGGTCAAATCAGCCCCAGCATTTT	CASSLLGRRSNQPQHF
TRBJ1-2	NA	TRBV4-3	TGCGCCAGCAGCCAAGATCGGGTTAATTTCTTTGGCTACACCTTC	CASSQDRVNFFGYTF
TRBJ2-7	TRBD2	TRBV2	TGTGCCAGCAGGGACGCGGGACTAGCCTCCTACGAGCAGTACTTC	CASRDAGLASYEQYF
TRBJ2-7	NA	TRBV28	TGTGCCAGCAGTTCTCAGGAGGGAGCCTACGAGCAGTACTTC	CASSSQEGAYEQYF
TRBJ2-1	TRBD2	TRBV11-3	TGTGCCAGCAGCTTAGATCAATCCGGGACTAGCAGCAACAATGAGCAGTTCTTC	CASSLDQSGTSSNNEQFF
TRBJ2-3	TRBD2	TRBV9	TGTGCCAGCGGGACTAGCGGCTTCACAGATACGCAGTATTTT	CASGTSGFTDTQYF
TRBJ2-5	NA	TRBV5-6	TGTGCCAGCGAAAAAACAGGGTGGGGAGAGACCCAGTACTTC	CASEKTGWGETQYF
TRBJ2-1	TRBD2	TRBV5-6	TGTGCCAGCAGCCACACAAGACTAGCGGGGGTCCTTCGGGGCAATGAGCAGTTCTTC	CASSHTRLAGVLRGNEQFF
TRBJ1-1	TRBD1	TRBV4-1	TGCGCCAGCAGCCCCCAGGGGGGCACTGAAGCTTTCTTT	CASSPQGGTEAFF
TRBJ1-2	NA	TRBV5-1	TGCGCCAGCAAACAGGAGGGTGGCTACACCTTC	CASKQEGGYTF
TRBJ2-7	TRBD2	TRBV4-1	TGCGCCAGCAGCCAACCGACTAGCGGCAATTACGAGCAGTACTTC	CASSQPTSGNYEQYF
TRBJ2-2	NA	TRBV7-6	TGTGCCAGCAGCTTAGGGGACATTCTGTTTTTT	CASSLGDILFF
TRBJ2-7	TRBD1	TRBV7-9	TGTGCCAGCGGGTCGGACAGGCCTTACGAGCAGTACTTC	CASGSDRPYEQYF
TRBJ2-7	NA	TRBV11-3	TGTGCCAGCAGCTTCGCCGCAGGTGAGCAGTACTTC	CASSFAAGEQYF
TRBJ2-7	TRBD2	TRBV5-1	TGCGCCAGCAGCTTGGGGCTAGCGGAATCCTACGAGCAGTACTTC	CASSLGLAESYEQYF
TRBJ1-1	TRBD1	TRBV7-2	TGTGCCAGCAGCTTAGGGAGCCCCAGGACAGGGGATTGGACTGAAGCTTTCTTT	CASSLGSPRTGDWTEAFF
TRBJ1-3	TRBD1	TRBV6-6	TGTGCCAGCAGTTCCCCCGGACAGGGGGACGGAAACACCATATATTTT	CASSSPGQGDGNTIYF
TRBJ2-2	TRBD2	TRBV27	TGTGCCAGCAGCCCAGTAGCGGGGCTAGACACCGGGGAGCTGTTTTTT	CASSPVAGLDTGELFF
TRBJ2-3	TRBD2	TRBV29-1	TGCAGCGTCCAAGGGACTAGCGGGAGCACAGATACGCAGTATTTT	CSVQGTSGSTDTQYF
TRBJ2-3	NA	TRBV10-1	TGCGCCAGCAGCGAGGGAATTGGGGCTCTAGGGGCAAGCACAGATACGCAGTATTTT	CASSEGIGALGASTDTQYF
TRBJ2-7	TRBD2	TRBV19	TGTGCCAGTAGTATAACGGTACCCGGGAGGGAGCAGTACTTC	CASSITVPGREQYF
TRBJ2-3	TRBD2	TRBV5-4	TGTGCCAGCAGCTCCGGGACTAGAACAGATACGCAGTATTTT	CASSSGTRTDTQYF
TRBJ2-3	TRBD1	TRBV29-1	TGCAGCGTCGGACCCTGGGACAGGGGTTCAGATACGCAGTATTTT	CSVGPWDRGSDTQYF
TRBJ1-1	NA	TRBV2	TGTGCCAGCATCGCACAGGAAGGGACTGAAGCTTTCTTT	CASIAQEGTEAFF
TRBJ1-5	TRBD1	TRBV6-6	TGTGCCAGTAGTTACCAGACAGGGGCGGAAGATCAGCCCCAGCATTTT	CASSYQTGAEDQPQHF
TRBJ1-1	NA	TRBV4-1	TGCGCCAGCAGCCTTAGCTCGGAACCATTGAACACTGAAGCTTTCTTT	CASSLSSEPLNTEAFF
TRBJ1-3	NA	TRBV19	TGTGCCAGTACCCCGAGGCTTCCCTCGGGAAACACCATATATTTT	CASTPRLPSGNTIYF
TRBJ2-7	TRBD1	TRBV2	TGTGCCAGCAGGATGGACAGGGGGCTTGGTGAGCAGTACTTC	CASRMDRGLGEQYF
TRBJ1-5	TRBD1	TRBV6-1	TGTGCCAGCACTGAGACAGGGTGGAATCAGCCCCAGCATTTT	CASTETGWNQPQHF
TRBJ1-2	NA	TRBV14	TGTGCCAGCAGCCAAATCCCGGGGAACTATGGCTACACCTTC	CASSQIPGNYGYTF
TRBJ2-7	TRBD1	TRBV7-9	TGTGCCAGCAGCTTCGACGGACAGGGCTACGAGCAGTACTTC	CASSFDGQGYEQYF
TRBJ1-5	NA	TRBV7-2	TGTGCCAGCAGCTTTTCCCGGGGAGTCGGGCAGCCCCAGCATTTT	CASSFSRGVGQPQHF
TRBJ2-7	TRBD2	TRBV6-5	TGTGCCAGCAGTTCGGGGAGGGACGTCTACGAGCAGTACTTC	CASSSGRDVYEQYF
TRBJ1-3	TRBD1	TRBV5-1	TGCGCCAGCAGCTTGAGGGGACAGGGGTCCGGAAACACCATATATTTT	CASSLRGQGSGNTIYF
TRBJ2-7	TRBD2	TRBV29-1	TGCAGCGTTGAAATCTTAGCGGGAGGGGTGCAGTACTTC	CSVEILAGGVQYF
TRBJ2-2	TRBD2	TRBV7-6	TGTGCCAGCAGCATAAGACTAGCGGGAGACACCGGGGAGCTGTTTTTT	CASSIRLAGDTGELFF
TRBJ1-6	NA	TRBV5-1	TGCGCCAGCAGCTTGCAGGGACTGAATTCACCCCTCCACTTT	CASSLQGLNSPLHF
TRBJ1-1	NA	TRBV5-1	TGCGCCAGCAGCAATAACCCAGGGTCGGACACTGAAGCTTTCTTT	CASSNNPGSDTEAFF